This TCR beta chain was recorded in a study of spatial heterogeneity in lung cancer. Specified time point: blood at routine non-recurrence follow-up after resection. Single TCR cDNA molecules each had their own unique molecular identifier. TCRdb analysed the 5' RACE reads with MiXCR anew, one entry per CDR3 protein. The sample consists of over 45,000 distinct CDR3 sequences, around 11% of them appearing once. Ten or more counts support this clonotype. The germline CDR1 and CDR2 sequences are DFQATT and SNEGSKA (reference sequence). This CDR3 has 14 amino acids. Between the trimmed V and J ends, which lost 3 bases and 8 bases, there was a span of 17 bases.

This material consisted of PBMCs, taken at follow-up. The rearrangement uses TRBV20-1 and TRBJ1-3; D unclear. The TCR was taken from a male donor with early-stage non-small cell lung cancer. The chain's CDR3 is CSASPVKKRDTIYF. CDR3 DNA: TGCAGTGCTAGCCCCGTTAAAAAGCGAGACACCATATATTTT.